This TCR beta chain was captured in a study of blood T cells in healthy people across ages. On the study more broadly: About one barcoded beta molecule per two T cells was the capture yield of template switching. Study-wide results and caveats: Significant beta diversity loss was already apparent by age roughly 44, declining roughly linearly.

Germline CDR1 and CDR2: MGHDK and SYGVNS. This CDR3 has 12 residues. The trim removed 7 bases at V and 7 bases at J, leaving 7 bases unmatched. To note about this clonotype: Its antigen is undetermined.

Then a second PCR, running roughly 7 to 11 cycles, was carried out with a sample-barcoded 5' primer and a J-beta primer mix. A single record per CDR3 protein comes from TCRdb applying MiXCR to the 5' RACE reads. The data hold about 760,000 distinct CDR3 sequences, with roughly 25% observed a single time. These data were likewise used in another study, on T cells of mothers and their children. That report adds: Reads recorded for TCR beta CDR3 numbered over 9.5 million per mother and around 2.8 million per child. An overlap that was slightly higher, though non-significant, was seen in related mother-child pairs versus unrelated pairs.

V usage is TRBV25-1 and J usage is TRBJ2-7; 7 bases match TRBD1. This sequence originates from a boy aged 5-17 years in good health. Specimen: blood. The DNA of the CDR3 is TGTGCCAGCAATGACAGGGTCGGGGAGCAGTACTTC. It encodes CASNDRVGEQYF.